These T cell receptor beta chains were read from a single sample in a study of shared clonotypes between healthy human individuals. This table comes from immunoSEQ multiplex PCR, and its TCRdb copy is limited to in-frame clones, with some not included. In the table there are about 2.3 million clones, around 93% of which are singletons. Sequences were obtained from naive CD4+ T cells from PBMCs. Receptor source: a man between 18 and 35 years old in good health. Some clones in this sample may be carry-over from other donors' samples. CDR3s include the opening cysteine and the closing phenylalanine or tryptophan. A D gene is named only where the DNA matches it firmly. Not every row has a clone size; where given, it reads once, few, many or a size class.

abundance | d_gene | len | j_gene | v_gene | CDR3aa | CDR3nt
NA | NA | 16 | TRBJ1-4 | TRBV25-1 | CASSEGRGHRGEKLFF | TGTGCCAGCAGTGAGGGTAGAGGACATCGAGGGGAAAAACTGTTTTTT
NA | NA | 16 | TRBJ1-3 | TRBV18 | CASSPSGPTAGNTIYF | TGTGCCAGCTCACCTTCGGGACCGACAGCCGGAAACACCATATATTTT
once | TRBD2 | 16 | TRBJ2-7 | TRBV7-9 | CASSPRAAGEGYEQYF | TGTGCCAGCAGCCCCCGGGCAGCGGGAGAGGGGTACGAGCAGTACTTC
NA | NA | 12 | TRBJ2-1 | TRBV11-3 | CASSLVSGEQFF | TGTGCCAGCAGCTTAGTGTCGGGGGAGCAGTTCTTC
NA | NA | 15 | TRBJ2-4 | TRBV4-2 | CASSQAPPPINIQYF | TGTGCCAGCAGCCAAGCCCCTCCACCGATTAACATTCAGTACTTC
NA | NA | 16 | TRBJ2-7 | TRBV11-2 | CASSLDGQVSSYEQYF | TGTGCCAGCAGCTTAGATGGGCAGGTCAGCTCCTACGAGCAGTACTTC
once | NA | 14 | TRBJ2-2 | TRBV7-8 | CASSPPRDTGELFF | TGTGCCAGCAGCCCCCCCCGCGACACCGGGGAGCTGTTTTTT
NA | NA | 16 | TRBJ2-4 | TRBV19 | CASSIRGGNGVNIQYF | TGTGCCAGTAGTATAAGAGGAGGTAACGGGGTAAACATTCAGTACTTC
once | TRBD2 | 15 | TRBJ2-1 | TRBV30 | CAWSVASGLYNEQFF | TGTGCCTGGAGTGTAGCTAGCGGGCTTTACAATGAGCAGTTCTTC
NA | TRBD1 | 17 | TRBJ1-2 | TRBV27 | CASSLRPPTGGNYGYTF | TGTGCCAGCAGTTTACGGCCTCCGACAGGGGGTAACTATGGCTACACCTTC
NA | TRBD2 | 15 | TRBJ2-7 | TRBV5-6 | CASSLVAGHPYEQYF | TGTGCCAGCAGCTTGGTAGCGGGCCACCCCTACGAGCAGTACTTC
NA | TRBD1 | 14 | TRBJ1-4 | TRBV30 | CAWGRQGLNEKLFF | TGTGCCTGGGGCAGACAGGGACTTAATGAAAAACTGTTTTTT
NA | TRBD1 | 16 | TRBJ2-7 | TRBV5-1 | CASSPGTGSMVSEQYF | TGCGCCAGCAGCCCCGGGACAGGGAGTATGGTTTCCGAGCAGTACTTC
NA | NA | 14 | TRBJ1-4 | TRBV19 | CASSSGSLNEKLFF | TGTGCCAGTAGCTCCGGGTCCCTTAATGAAAAACTGTTTTTT
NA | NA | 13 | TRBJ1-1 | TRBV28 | CASSLIPGTEAFF | TGTGCCAGCAGTTTGATTCCAGGGACTGAAGCTTTCTTT
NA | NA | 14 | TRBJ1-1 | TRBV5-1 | CASSLSQGDTEAFF | TGCGCCAGCAGCTTGTCCCAAGGGGACACTGAAGCTTTCTTT
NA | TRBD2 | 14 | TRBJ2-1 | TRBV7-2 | CAVGGTSGYNEQFF | TGTGCCGTCGGCGGGACTAGCGGGTACAATGAGCAGTTCTTC
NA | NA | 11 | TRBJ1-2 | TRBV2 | CASSLNYGYTF | TGTGCCAGCAGCCTTAACTATGGCTACACCTTC
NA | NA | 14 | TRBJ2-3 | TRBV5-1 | CASSLRRNTDTQYF | TGCGCCAGCAGCTTGAGGAGAAACACAGATACGCAGTATTTT
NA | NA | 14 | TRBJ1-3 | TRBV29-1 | CSVEDPGSGNTIYF | TGCAGCGTTGAAGATCCAGGGAGTGGAAACACCATATATTTT
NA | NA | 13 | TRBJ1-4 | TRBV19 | CASSGQPREKLFF | TGTGCCAGTAGTGGCCAGCCGCGTGAAAAACTGTTTTTT
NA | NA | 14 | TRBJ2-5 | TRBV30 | CAWTPAPRRETQYF | TGTGCCTGGACTCCGGCCCCCCGGAGGGAGACCCAGTACTTC
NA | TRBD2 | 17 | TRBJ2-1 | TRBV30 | CAWNGARTSRSYNEQFF | TGTGCCTGGAACGGGGCGAGGACTAGCCGCTCCTACAATGAGCAGTTCTTC